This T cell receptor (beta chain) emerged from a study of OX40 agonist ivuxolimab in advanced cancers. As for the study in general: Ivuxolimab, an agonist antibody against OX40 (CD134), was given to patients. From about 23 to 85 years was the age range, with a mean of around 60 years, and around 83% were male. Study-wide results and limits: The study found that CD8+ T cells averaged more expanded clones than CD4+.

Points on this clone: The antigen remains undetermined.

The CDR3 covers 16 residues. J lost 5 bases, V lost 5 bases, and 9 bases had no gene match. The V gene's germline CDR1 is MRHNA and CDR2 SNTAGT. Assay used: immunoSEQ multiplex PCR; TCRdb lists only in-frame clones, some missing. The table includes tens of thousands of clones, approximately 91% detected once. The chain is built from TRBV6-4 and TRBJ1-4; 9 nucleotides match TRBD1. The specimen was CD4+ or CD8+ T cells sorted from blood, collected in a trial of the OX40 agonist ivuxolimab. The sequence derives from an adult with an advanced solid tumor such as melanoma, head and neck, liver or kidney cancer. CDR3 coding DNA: TGTGCCAGCAGTCCCGGGACAGGGAAAGGGAATGAAAAACTGTTTTTT. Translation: CASSPGTGKGNEKLFF.